These 8 T cell receptor beta chains share one sample of origin, sequenced in a study of cytomegalovirus exposure and HLA in healthy donors. 13 Jbeta primers and 60 Vbeta primers were used for the PCR. Clones were read by immunoSEQ multiplex PCR, and TCRdb kept only the in-frame ones, dropping some. Of over 200,000 clones listed, over 75% are singletons. Material: PBMCs. Receptor source: a human donor in good health.

V and J are TRBV6-5 and TRBJ2-7; tentatively, D is TRBD1 (6 bases). Trimming stripped 2 bases from V and 6 bases from J, with 11 bases between. Germline CDR1 MNHEY, CDR2 SVGAGI. The CDR3 consists of 13 residues. The CDR3 sequence is CASSYLDRSEQYF. The CDR3, as DNA: TGTGCCAGCAGTTACCTCGACAGGTCCGAGCAGTACTTC.

The chain uses TRBV6-1 and TRBJ2-7; possibly TRBD2 for D (7 bases). The CDR3 is 15 residues long. Germline-derived CDR1 and CDR2 are MNHNS and SASEGT. The V gene lost 10 bases and the J gene lost 2 bases, with 21 bases spanning the gap. The CDR3 is CATSLGGVFTYEQYF. CDR3 nucleotide sequence: TGTGCCACCTCCTTAGGGGGGGTATTTACCTACGAGCAGTACTTC.

This rearrangement joins TRBV5-1 to TRBJ2-5; D is unresolved. The germline V gene has CDR1 SGHRS and CDR2 YFSETQ. V was cut by 1 base and J by 2 bases, with 15 bases left in between. CDR3 length: 16 residues. The CDR3 is CASSLISELEQETQYF. CDR3 coding DNA: TGCGCCAGCAGCTTGATCAGCGAGTTGGAACAAGAGACCCAGTACTTC. Drawing the rest from reference TRBV5-1 and TRBJ2-5, the complete variable domain is KAGVTQTPRYLIKTRGQQVTLSCSPISGHRSVSWYQQTPGQGLQFLFEYFSETQRNKGNFPGRFSGRQFSNSRSEMNVSTLELGDSALYLCASSLISELEQETQYFGPGTRLLVL.

Comments on this clone: Relative to the germline gene, one junction end is altered; a read error may explain this. The chain recombines TRBV19 with TRBJ1-5; D perhaps matches TRBD1 (6 bases). Germline lookup yields CDR1 LNHDA and CDR2 SQIVND (reference sequence). This CDR3 is built from 13 residues. CDR3 protein: CASSIRGNQPQHF. The CDR3 region has the DNA TGTGCCAGTAGTATCAGGGGCAACCAGCCCCAGCATTTT.

This clone was recorded once. The CDR3 region has the DNA TGTGCCAGCAGCTTACGGGTGGAAAAACTGTTTTTT. It encodes CASSLRVEKLFF. The chain is built from TRBV11-2 and TRBJ1-4; no firm D call. In germline, CDR1 is SGHAT, CDR2 FQNNGV. V shed 2 bases and J shed 8 bases, with 6 bases lying between them. The CDR3 consists of 12 residues.

The chain has TRBV7-9 and TRBJ2-1, with D unclear. Trimming left V 3 bases short and J 1 base short, with 7 bases between. CDR1 and CDR2 from the germline V gene are SEHNR and FQNEAQ (reference sequence). The CDR3 covers 14 residues. Here the CDR3 DNA reads TGTGCCAGCAGCTTCGTTCGGTCCTACAATGAGCAGTTCTTC. Protein product: CASSFVRSYNEQFF.

The chain couples TRBV6-5 to TRBJ2-1; D unclear. In germline, CDR1 is MNHEY, CDR2 SVGAGI. The V end was cut by 8 bases, the J end by 0 bases, with 14 bases between. This CDR3 has 15 residues. In DNA form, the CDR3 reads TGTGCCAGCTTGGGCCTTAGAAACTCCTACAATGAGCAGTTCTTC. Encoded protein: CASLGLRNSYNEQFF.

The chain combines TRBV9 with TRBJ2-1, with D possibly being TRBD2 (6 bases). Germline V gives CDR1 SGDLS, CDR2 YYNGEE. Between the trimmed V and J ends, which lost 3 bases and 7 bases, there was a span of 14 bases. There are 14 residues in the CDR3. CDR3 coding DNA: TGTGCCAGCAGCGCCGGGGGTAGCAATAATGAGCAGTTCTTC. This translates into CASSAGGSNNEQFF.